The 25 T cell receptor beta chains below come from one sample, sequenced in a study of beta chain features in type 1 diabetes. Investigators reverse transcribed all isolated RNA, so they sequenced expressed TCRB transcripts. Here immunoSEQ multiplex PCR was the method, and the copy in TCRdb shows in-frame clones only, minus some. The sample contains approximately 150,000 clones, 8% to 13% of which appear only once. Input material: naive CD4+ T cells from blood. Receptors originate from a man aged 18 to 30 in good health.

The table lists this clone with a few counts. The genes are TRBV4-2 and TRBJ2-3; 8 nucleotides line up with TRBD2. Per the germline V gene, CDR1 is LGHNA and CDR2 is YNFKEQ. J lost 1 base, V lost 3 bases, and 6 bases had no gene match. The CDR3 is 16 residues long. CDR3 DNA: TGTGCCAGCAGCCAGGGAGATAGCGGGGGCACAGATACGCAGTATTTT. It specifies CASSQGDSGGTDTQYF.

The sample holds a few counts of this clone. This chain joins TRBV4-2 and TRBJ2-1; the match to TRBD2 covers 9 bases. Germline V lookup: CDR1 LGHNA, CDR2 YNFKEQ. With V trimmed by 4 bases and J by 5 bases, 9 bases remained unmatched. The length of the CDR3 is 16 residues. CDR3 DNA: TGTGCCAGCAGCCCTACAGGGACTAGCCTAAACAATGAGCAGTTCTTC. Translating it yields CASSPTGTSLNNEQFF.

The chain links TRBV6-6 to TRBJ1-2; weak D call: TRBD1 (5 bases). The V end lost 7 bases, the J end lost 4 bases, and 16 bases lay between the germline ends. Germline values: CDR1 MNHNY, CDR2 SVGAGI (reference sequence). CDR3 size: 14 residues. CDR3 nucleotides: TGTGCCAGCACAGACGAGGCAGGGATCTATGGCTACACCTTC. Translation gives CASTDEAGIYGYTF.

The chain employs TRBV10-2 and TRBJ2-5; 8 bases align to TRBD2. V was pared by 4 bases and J by 3 bases, with 7 bases of the junction left unmatched. CDR3 length: 15 residues. Germline CDR1 WSHSY, CDR2 SAAADI. In DNA, the CDR3 is TGCGCCAGCAGTGCGGGTAGCGGGACTAAAGAGACCCAGTACTTC. Amino acids: CASSAGSGTKETQYF.

This clone was counted a few times. This chain uses TRBV27 with TRBJ1-5; 8 bases are shared with TRBD1. Germline-derived CDR1 and CDR2 are MNHEY and SMNVEV (reference sequence). The trim removed 2 bases at V and 7 bases at J, leaving 4 bases unmatched. This CDR3 contains 14 residues. The CDR3 sequence: CASSLNRGKQPQHF. The CDR3 region has the DNA TGTGCCAGCAGTTTAAACAGGGGGAAGCAGCCCCAGCATTTT.

The chain joins TRBV7-9 to TRBJ2-1, with TRBD2 matching over 8 bases. In germline, CDR1 is SEHNR, CDR2 FQNEAQ (reference sequence). V shed 6 bases, J shed 8 bases, and the junction held 9 bases outside the gene matches. The CDR3 spans 14 residues. DNA for the CDR3: TGTGCCAGCAGGGGTAGCGGGGTTACATATGAGCAGTTCTTC. Protein: CASRGSGVTYEQFF.

The chain is built from TRBV2 and TRBJ1-2, with 11 positions matching TRBD1. The CDR3 runs to 13 residues. The germline gives CDR1 SNHLY, CDR2 FYNNEI. The trim removed 6 bases at V and 4 bases at J, leaving 1 base unmatched. The CDR3 nucleotides are TGTGCCAGCAGAGGACAGGGGGCCTATGGCTACACCTTC. This encodes CASRGQGAYGYTF.

The V gene is TRBV6-5, the J gene TRBJ1-2; possible D gene TRBD1, 5 bases. This CDR3 spans 13 amino acids. CDR1 and CDR2 (germline): MNHEY, SVGAGI. The ends were cut back, 0 bases at V and 4 bases at J, with 6 bases in the middle. CDR3 amino acids: CASSYSGVYGYTF. The CDR3 nucleotides are TGTGCCAGCAGTTACTCAGGGGTCTATGGCTACACCTTC.

Here the CDR3 DNA reads TGTGCCAGCAGCCCCGCCGGGGGGAGCCAAGAGACCCAGTACTTC. Protein sequence: CASSPAGGSQETQYF. V and J are TRBV7-9 and TRBJ2-5; 7 nucleotides line up with TRBD2. This CDR3 region has 15 residues. Germline CDR1 SEHNR, CDR2 FQNEAQ (reference sequence). Unmatched junction bases numbered 7, after V lost 5 bases and J lost 1 base.

The V call is TRBV4-3, the J call TRBJ1-6; TRBD1 agrees at 7 bases. The CDR3 has 14 residues. Germline CDR1 is LGHNA and CDR2 is YSLEER. Trimming removed 0 bases from V and 10 bases from J; junction bases left unmatched: 3. This CDR3 is CASSQDRGDSPLHF. Written as DNA, the CDR3 is TGCGCCAGCAGCCAAGACAGGGGGGACTCACCCCTCCACTTT.

This clone was counted only a few times. The chain carries TRBV5-1 and TRBJ1-4; 9 bases align to TRBD1. Unmatched junction bases numbered 11, after V lost 3 bases and J lost 5 bases. The CDR3 runs to 17 residues. Germline CDR1 SGHRS, CDR2 YFSETQ. This CDR3 is CASSSSAGTGNNEKLFF. In nucleotides, the CDR3 is TGCGCCAGCAGCTCCTCAGCCGGGACAGGGAACAATGAAAAACTGTTTTTT. Together with reference TRBV5-1 and TRBJ1-4, the CDR3 gives the full variable domain: KAGVTQTPRYLIKTRGQQVTLSCSPISGHRSVSWYQQTPGQGLQFLFEYFSETQRNKGNFPGRFSGRQFSNSRSEMNVSTLELGDSALYLCASSSSAGTGNNEKLFFGSGTQLSVL.

The rearrangement uses TRBV6-5 and TRBJ1-1, with D tentatively TRBD1 (6 bases). The CDR3 contains 12 residues. In germline, CDR1 is MNHEY, CDR2 SVGAGI. V lost 8 bases and J lost 0, with 7 bases in between. CDR3 protein: CASGQLNTEAFF. CDR3 in DNA: TGTGCCAGCGGACAGTTGAACACTGAAGCTTTCTTT.

This clone was seen only a few times. The chain carries TRBV7-3 and TRBJ2-3, with a tentative D call TRBD1 (7 bases). The germline gives CDR1 SGHTA, CDR2 FQGTGA. V was cut by 3 bases and J by 4 bases, with 14 bases left in between. The CDR3 is made up of 15 amino acids. The CDR3 region is CASSFQGGTADTQYF. CDR3 coding DNA: TGTGCCAGCAGCTTCCAGGGGGGCACTGCAGATACGCAGTATTTT.

Only a few counts were recorded for this clone. J is TRBJ2-7 and V is TRBV2; no firm D call. V lost 5 bases, J lost 4 bases, and 9 bases lay in between. Germline V CDR1 and CDR2: SNHLY, FYNNEI. There are 12 residues in the CDR3. The CDR3 region is CASSNARYEQYF. CDR3 DNA sequence: TGTGCCAGCAGTAACGCTAGATACGAGCAGTACTTC.

This chain connects TRBV7-7 to TRBJ2-5; 8 bases map to TRBD1. The CDR3 contains 14 residues. Germline CDR1 reads SSHAT; CDR2 reads FNYEAQ (reference sequence). V was pared by 2 bases and J by 4 bases, with 3 bases of the junction left unmatched. CDR3 loop: CASSLQGAGETQYF. DNA of the CDR3: TGTGCCAGCAGCTTACAGGGGGCTGGAGAGACCCAGTACTTC.

The chain has TRBV15 and TRBJ2-2, with TRBD1 identical over 7 bases. The CDR3 runs 16 residues. Looked up from germline, CDR1 is LNHNV and CDR2 is YYDKDF (reference sequence). V gave up 2 bases and J gave up 1 base; unmatched junction bases: 4. The CDR3 sequence is CATSRPRDRNTGELFF. The DNA for the CDR3 is TGTGCCACCAGCAGACCCCGGGACAGGAACACCGGGGAGCTGTTTTTT. The variable domain in full, with the rest retrieved from reference TRBV15 and TRBJ2-2, is DAMVIQNPRYQVTQFGKPVTLSCSQTLNHNVMYWYQQKSSQAPKLLFHYYDKDFNNEADTPDNFQSRRPNTSFCFLDIRSPGLGDTAMYLCATSRPRDRNTGELFFGEGSRLTVL.

The chain joins TRBV5-8 to TRBJ2-7; D not certain. The germline V gene encodes CDR1 SGHTS and CDR2 YDEGEE. V was cut by 0 bases and J by 1 base, with 11 bases left in between. This CDR3 is built from 15 residues. CDR3 region: CASSLARHSSYEQYF. CDR3 DNA: TGTGCCAGCAGCTTGGCCAGGCATAGTTCCTACGAGCAGTACTTC.

The J gene is TRBJ1-2, the V gene TRBV6-1; 8 positions match TRBD1. The CDR3 covers 14 residues. Germline V gene lookup returns CDR1 MNHNS and CDR2 SASEGT. V shed 7 bases, J shed 4 bases, and the junction held 8 bases outside the gene matches. The CDR3 bases are TGTGCCAGCATAGGGGACAGGACATCCTATGGCTACACCTTC. Translation gives CASIGDRTSYGYTF.

The V gene is TRBV28, the J gene TRBJ1-2; tentatively, D is TRBD1 (6 bases). CDR1 and CDR2 from the germline V gene are MDHEN and SYDVKM. This CDR3 comprises 13 residues. The ends were cut back, 6 bases at V and 2 bases at J, with 10 bases in the middle. As DNA, the CDR3 is TGTGCCAGCAGCCCTGGACAGAACTATGGCTACACCTTC. Protein: CASSPGQNYGYTF.

This chain joins TRBV6-5 and TRBJ2-3; 10 nucleotides align to TRBD2. The germline V gene encodes CDR1 MNHEY and CDR2 SVGAGI. The J segment lost 5 bases and the V segment lost 6 bases, leaving 5 bases of the junction unmatched. The CDR3 covers 14 residues. CDR3 region: CASRSGGAGDTQYF. Here the CDR3 DNA reads TGTGCCAGCAGGAGCGGGGGGGCAGGAGATACGCAGTATTTT.

This clone showed up just a few times. This sequence joins TRBV9 and TRBJ2-1; D may be TRBD1 (5 bases). The germline V gene encodes CDR1 SGDLS and CDR2 YYNGEE. CDR3 length: 16 residues. V was clipped by 4 bases and J by 0 bases, with 14 bases between them. The CDR3 nucleotides are TGTGCCAGCAGCCCTCGACAGACGAGCTCCTACAATGAGCAGTTCTTC. This gives the protein CASSPRQTSSYNEQFF.

This chain uses TRBV7-2 with TRBJ1-4, with 11 bases fitting TRBD1. V lost 4 bases, J lost 7 bases, and 5 bases stayed unmatched. Germline lookup yields CDR1 SGHTA and CDR2 FQGNSA. The CDR3 contains 15 residues. CDR3 sequence (DNA): TGTGCCAGCAGCTCCGTAGGGACAGGGGGTGAAAAACTGTTTTTT. Translated, it gives CASSSVGTGGEKLFF.

This clone was detected only a few times. V is TRBV5-4 and J is TRBJ2-1; 9 nucleotides line up with TRBD2. Trimming removed 4 bases from V and 5 bases from J; junction bases left unmatched: 7. The CDR3 contains 15 residues. In germline, CDR1 is SGHNT, CDR2 YYREEE (reference sequence). The CDR3 DNA reads TGTGCCAGCAGCCGGCGGGGGGGGCCTAACAATGAGCAGTTCTTC. Protein product: CASSRRGGPNNEQFF.

The rearrangement joins TRBV4-3 to TRBJ1-1; D perhaps matches TRBD1 (6 bases). From germline, CDR1 is LGHNA and CDR2 YSLEER. V gave up 4 bases and J gave up 1 base, with 19 bases separating them. The CDR3 spans 17 residues. The CDR3 coding sequence is TGCGCCAGCAGCCTCGAAGGGGGGGGGTTGAGGAACACTGAAGCTTTCTTT. It translates to CASSLEGGGLRNTEAFF.

V is TRBV28 and J is TRBJ1-5; maybe TRBD1 (6 bases). The CDR3 sequence is 17 residues long. Germline CDR1 reads MDHEN; CDR2 reads SYDVKM. V dropped 6 bases and J dropped 0 bases, with 18 bases sitting between them. CDR3 region: CASSAAGTQYSNQPQHF. In nucleotides, the CDR3 is TGTGCCAGCAGCGCCGCCGGGACACAGTATAGCAATCAGCCCCAGCATTTT. The full variable domain, rest sourced from reference TRBV28 and TRBJ1-5, is DVKVTQSSRYLVKRTGEKVFLECVQDMDHENMFWYRQDPGLGLRLIYFSYDVKMKEKGDIPEGYSVSREKKERFSLILESASTNQTSMYLCASSAAGTQYSNQPQHFGDGTRLSIL.